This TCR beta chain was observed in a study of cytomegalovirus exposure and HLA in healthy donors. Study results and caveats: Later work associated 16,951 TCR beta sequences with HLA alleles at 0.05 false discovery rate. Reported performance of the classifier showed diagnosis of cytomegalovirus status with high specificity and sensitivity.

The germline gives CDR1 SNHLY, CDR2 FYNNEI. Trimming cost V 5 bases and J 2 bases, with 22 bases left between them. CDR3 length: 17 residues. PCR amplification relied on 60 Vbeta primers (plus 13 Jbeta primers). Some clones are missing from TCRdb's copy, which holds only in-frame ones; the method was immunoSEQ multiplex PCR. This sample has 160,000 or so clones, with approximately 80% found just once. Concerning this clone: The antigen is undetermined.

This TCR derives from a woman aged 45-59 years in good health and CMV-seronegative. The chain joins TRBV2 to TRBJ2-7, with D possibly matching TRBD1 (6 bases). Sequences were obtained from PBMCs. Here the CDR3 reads CASSFDFIAQGTYEQYF. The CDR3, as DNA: TGTGCCAGCAGTTTTGATTTCATTGCCCAGGGGACCTACGAGCAGTACTTC.